These 2 T cell receptor beta chains came from one sample sequenced in a study of CXCR3-negative and CXCR3-positive naive CD8 T cells. Overall study findings and caveats: Against CXCR3-negative naive cells, CXCR3-positive naive cells showed more hydrophobic TRB CDR3s.

Preparation of TRB cDNA libraries relied on 5' RACE carrying UMI labels. TCRdb re-called the 5' RACE reads, yielding one record per CDR3 amino acid sequence without DNA. The sample holds over 100,000 distinct CDR3 sequences. Which antigens these TCRs recognize remains unknown. Sequencing was done on a sample of naive CXCR3+ CD8+ T cells from blood. Subset noted: CD45RO-CCR7+CD27+CD95- naive CD8+ T cells expressing CXCR3 (TNR3+). These receptors all come from a human donor in good health. Some clones in this sample may be carry-over from other donors' samples.

The gene calls are TRBV28 and TRBJ1-2. CDR1 MDHEN and CDR2 SYDVKM come from the germline V gene. This CDR3 is built from 14 residues. This CDR3 reads CASSWTALVYGYTF.

V gene TRBV7-9 combines with J gene TRBJ1-1; TCRdb calls TRBD1, which cannot be checked without DNA. CDR1 is SEHNR and CDR2 is FQNEAQ in the germline V gene (reference sequence). This CDR3 is built from 15 residues. The CDR3 loop reads CASSPQDSLNTEAFF.